This T cell receptor beta chain was identified during a study of T cell responses to AZD1222 COVID-19 vaccine (dated by TCRdb to about 2021). Regarding the complete study: AZD1222 recipients given second doses at about 4 weeks or at about 12 weeks were pooled, since spike-specific TCR depth and breadth were not found to differ between the two schedules. Enrollment into the trials was organized by age into subgroups of 18-55, 56-69 and 70-plus years, and those subgroups contained approximately 150, 30 and 60 TCR-sequenced participants, respectively. A total of 233 trial participants underwent TCR sequencing, of whom under 220 had received two doses of AZD1222 and about 26 had received two doses of the MenACWY control vaccine. Findings and caveats that apply to the study as a whole: No day 14 peak-response samples were available, so repertoires were characterized only after the peak T cell response. In the small 56-69-year group, the increase in depth fell short of significance, most likely because of low power. Only a handful of AZD1222 recipients were SARS-CoV-2 seropositive at baseline, limiting conclusions about previously exposed vaccinees. CD4 TCRs associated with the vaccine covered the entire spike protein, and the dominant responses were in regions 160-218 and 743-854. After two AZD1222 doses, both the breadth and the depth of spike-specific TCRs were significantly higher than at day 0 and than in MenACWY recipients. Epitopes outside the regions mutated in the B.1.351 and B.1.1.7 variants were reportedly recognized by nearly half of the unique spike-specific TCRs. Participants were mostly white British, with more females than males. The authors suggested clonal diversity may have been underestimated.

This clone came up a few times. This clone's antigen is unknown. No quality values exist for individual bases; no much larger clone is one base distant. The time point label, as the study defines it: baseline before first vaccination. Vaccinee samples were obtained from the UK trials COV001 and COV002, which included a single-blind randomized controlled phase 2/3 trial of AZD1222 (ChAdOx1 nCoV-19) in healthy adults. Trial participant PBMC samples were collected at day 0 and day 28 after the second dose for TCRbeta chain sequencing. The CDR3 regions of human TCRbeta chains were analyzed by immunosequencing. The authors processed their data as follows. Repertoire TCRs were matched against a reference library of SARS-CoV-2-specific TCRs generated with the MIRA antigen-specificity platform. Breadth was defined as the fraction of unique TCRs that were SARS-CoV-2-associated. Depth was defined as the fraction of total T cells that were SARS-CoV-2-associated. Using the MIRA data, each spike-specific TCR was assigned both to the spike region to which the TCR was reactive and to a CD4 or CD8 class. Log10-transformed breadth and depth values were compared by one-way ANOVA with Sidak's multiple comparisons tests. Drawn from immuneACCESS, this table holds only the in-frame rearrangements with V and J called that TCRdb kept. Clones are partly lost; checked studies trace under half to an unresolved V gene and leave the rest unexplained. Clone size and V and J calls were adopted from that table, with D and trimming inferred from the DNA. For this sample there are 93,000 or so clones; 80% to 90% appear just once. The top ten clones comprise approximately 22% of the sample.

The sequence derives from an adult in good health. This sample comprised peripheral blood, obtained on day 0 of AZD1222 vaccination.

CDR3 loop: CASSRQGFRNQPQHF. The nucleotide sequence reads TGTGCCAGCAGCCGACAGGGTTTTCGGAATCAGCCCCAGCATTTT. The receptor chain draws on TRBV28 and TRBJ1-5, and TRBD1 matches 7 of the central bases. Sequences MDHEN (CDR1) and SYDVKM (CDR2) are obtained from the germline V gene. V loses 6 bases at its end and J loses 4 bases; junction bases beyond the gene matches: 9. The CDR3 covers 15 residues, taking in both the cysteine and the phenylalanine. Of all the DNA, just the CDR3 is kept, 45 bases in frame from base 1.